The clone carrying this T cell receptor beta chain was observed many times. Its matching antigen is unknown. The authors used template switching to add a universal primer site and gave cDNA unique molecular identifiers. TCRdb recomputed calls from the 5' RACE reads with MiXCR, one row per CDR3 protein. The sample includes about 200,000 distinct CDR3 sequences, about 7.5% of them seen just once. The source of the sample is a study of identical twins. Study outcomes and limitations: Instead of following the same donors, the conclusions were based on cross-sectional statistical analysis. With monozygotic twins, out-of-frame TCR alpha sharing exceeded what models estimated.

A further study also used this sample, focusing on yellow fever vaccine responses in identical twins. That source reports: After vaccination, twins' T cell response reportedly seemed partly convergent, partly personalized.

Sequencing was done on a sample of memory (CD45RO+) T cells sorted from blood. The origin of this receptor is a woman in her late teens or twenties in good health.

DNA for the CDR3: TGTGCCAGCAGTTTTGGGGACAGGGGGCAATCCACCGGGGAGCTGTTTTTT. The encoded protein is CASSFGDRGQSTGELFF. The V call is TRBV12-3 or TRBV12-4, the J call TRBJ2-2, with 12 bases aligning to TRBD1. Trimming cost V 3 bases and J 4 bases; bases outside gene matches: 6. The CDR3 totals 17 residues.